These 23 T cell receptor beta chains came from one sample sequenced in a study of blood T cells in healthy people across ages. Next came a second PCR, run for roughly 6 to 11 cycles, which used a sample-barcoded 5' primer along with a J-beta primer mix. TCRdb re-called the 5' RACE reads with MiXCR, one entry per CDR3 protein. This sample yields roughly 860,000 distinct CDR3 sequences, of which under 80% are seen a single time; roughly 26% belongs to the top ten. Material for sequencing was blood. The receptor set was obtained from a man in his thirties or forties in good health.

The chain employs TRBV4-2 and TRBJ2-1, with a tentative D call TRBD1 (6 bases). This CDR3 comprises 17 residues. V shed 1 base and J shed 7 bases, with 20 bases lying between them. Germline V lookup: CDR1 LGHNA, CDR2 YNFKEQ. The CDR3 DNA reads TGTGCCAGCAGCCAAGGACGAGGGGGTCAAAAAGTAAATGAGCAGTTCTTC. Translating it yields CASSQGRGGQKVNEQFF.

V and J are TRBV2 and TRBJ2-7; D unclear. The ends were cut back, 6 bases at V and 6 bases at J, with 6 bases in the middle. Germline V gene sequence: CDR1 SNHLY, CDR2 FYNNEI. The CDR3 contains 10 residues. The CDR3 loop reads CASSKIEQYF. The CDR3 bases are TGTGCCAGCAGCAAAATCGAGCAGTACTTC.

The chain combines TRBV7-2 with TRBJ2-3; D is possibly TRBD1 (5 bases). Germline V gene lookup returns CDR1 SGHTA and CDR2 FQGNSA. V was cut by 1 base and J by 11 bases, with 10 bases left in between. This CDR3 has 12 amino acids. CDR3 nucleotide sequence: TGTGCCAGCAGCTTAGTCCGGACATGGCAGTATTTT. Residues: CASSLVRTWQYF.

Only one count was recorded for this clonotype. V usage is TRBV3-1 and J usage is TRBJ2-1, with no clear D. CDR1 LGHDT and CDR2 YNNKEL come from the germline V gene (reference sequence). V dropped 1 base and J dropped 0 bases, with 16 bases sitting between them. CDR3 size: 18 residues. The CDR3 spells CASSQVSVVRSSYNEQFF. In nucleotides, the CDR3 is TGTGCCAGCAGCCAAGTATCGGTCGTCAGAAGCTCCTACAATGAGCAGTTCTTC.

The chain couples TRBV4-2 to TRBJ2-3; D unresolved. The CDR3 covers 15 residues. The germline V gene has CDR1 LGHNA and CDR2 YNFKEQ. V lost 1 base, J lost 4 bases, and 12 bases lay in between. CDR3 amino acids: CASSQAPQPPDTQYF. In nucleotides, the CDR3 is TGTGCCAGCAGCCAAGCACCGCAGCCCCCAGATACGCAGTATTTT.

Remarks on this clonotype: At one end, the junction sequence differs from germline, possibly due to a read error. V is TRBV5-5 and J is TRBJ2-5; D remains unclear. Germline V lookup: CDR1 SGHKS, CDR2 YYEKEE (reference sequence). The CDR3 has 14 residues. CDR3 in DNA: TGTGCCGGCAGCTTGGCACCAGGTCAAGAGACCCAGTACTTC. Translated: CAGSLAPGQETQYF.

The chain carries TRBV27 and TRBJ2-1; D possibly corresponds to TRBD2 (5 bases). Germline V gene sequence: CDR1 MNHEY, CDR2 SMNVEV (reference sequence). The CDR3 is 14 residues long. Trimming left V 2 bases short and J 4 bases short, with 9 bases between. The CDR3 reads CASSLNRGYNEQFF. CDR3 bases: TGTGCCAGCAGTTTAAACCGCGGGTACAATGAGCAGTTCTTC.

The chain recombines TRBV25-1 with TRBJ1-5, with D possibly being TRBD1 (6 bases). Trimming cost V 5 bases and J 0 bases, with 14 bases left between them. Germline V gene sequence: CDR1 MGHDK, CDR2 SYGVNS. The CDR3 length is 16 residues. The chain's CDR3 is CASSNGGGLSNQPQHF. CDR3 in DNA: TGTGCCAGCAGTAACGGAGGGGGTCTTAGCAATCAGCCCCAGCATTTT.

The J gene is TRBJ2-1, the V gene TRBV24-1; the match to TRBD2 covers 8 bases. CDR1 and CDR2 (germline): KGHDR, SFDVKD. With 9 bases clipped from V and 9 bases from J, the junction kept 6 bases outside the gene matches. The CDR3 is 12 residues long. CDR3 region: CATRGLGGEQFF. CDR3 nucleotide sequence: TGTGCCACCCGGGGACTAGGGGGTGAGCAGTTCTTC.

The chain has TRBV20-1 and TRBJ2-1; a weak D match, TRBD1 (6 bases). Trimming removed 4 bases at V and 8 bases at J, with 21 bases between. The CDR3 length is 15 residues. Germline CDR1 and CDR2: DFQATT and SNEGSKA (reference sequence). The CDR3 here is CSANAGVERGDEQFF. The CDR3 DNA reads TGCAGTGCTAACGCAGGGGTAGAACGGGGCGATGAGCAGTTCTTC.

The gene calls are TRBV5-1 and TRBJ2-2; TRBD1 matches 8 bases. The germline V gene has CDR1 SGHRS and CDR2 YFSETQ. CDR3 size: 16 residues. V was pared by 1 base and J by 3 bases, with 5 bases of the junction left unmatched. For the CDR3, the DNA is TGCGCCAGCAGCTTGTCTGGACAGGGCTACACCGGGGAGCTGTTTTTT. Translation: CASSLSGQGYTGELFF.

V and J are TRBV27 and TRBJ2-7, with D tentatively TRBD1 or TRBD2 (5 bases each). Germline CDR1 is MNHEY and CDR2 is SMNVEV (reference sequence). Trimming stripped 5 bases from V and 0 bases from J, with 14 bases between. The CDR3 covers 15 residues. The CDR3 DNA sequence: TGTGCCAGCAGTGCTTCGGGACCTCCCTCCTACGAGCAGTACTTC. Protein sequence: CASSASGPPSYEQYF.

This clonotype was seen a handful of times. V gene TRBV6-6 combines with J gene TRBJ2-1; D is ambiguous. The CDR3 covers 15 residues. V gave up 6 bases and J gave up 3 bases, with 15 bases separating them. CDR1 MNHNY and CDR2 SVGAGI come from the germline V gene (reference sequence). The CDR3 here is CASSRLHSLYNEQFF. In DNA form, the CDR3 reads TGTGCCAGCAGCCGACTTCATTCCCTCTACAATGAGCAGTTCTTC.

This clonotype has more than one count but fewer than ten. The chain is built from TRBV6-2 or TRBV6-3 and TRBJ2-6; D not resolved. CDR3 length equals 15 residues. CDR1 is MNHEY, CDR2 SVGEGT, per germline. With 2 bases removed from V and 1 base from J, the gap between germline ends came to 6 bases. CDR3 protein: CASSYDGSGANVLTF. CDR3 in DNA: TGTGCCAGCAGTTACGACGGTTCTGGGGCCAACGTCCTGACTTTC.

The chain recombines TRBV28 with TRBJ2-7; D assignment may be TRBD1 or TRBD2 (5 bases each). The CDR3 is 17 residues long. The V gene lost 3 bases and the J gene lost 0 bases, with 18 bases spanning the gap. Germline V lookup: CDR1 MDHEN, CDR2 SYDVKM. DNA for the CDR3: TGTGCCAGCAGTTTTCCCGGGACGGCCATTCTCTCCTACGAGCAGTACTTC. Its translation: CASSFPGTAILSYEQYF.

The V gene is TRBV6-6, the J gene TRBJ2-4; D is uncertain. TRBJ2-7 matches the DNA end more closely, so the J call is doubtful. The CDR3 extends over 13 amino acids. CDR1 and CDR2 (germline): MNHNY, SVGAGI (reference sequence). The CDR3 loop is CASSYTESYEQYF. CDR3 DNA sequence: TGTGCCAGCAGTTACACGGAGTCCTACGAGCAGTACTTC.

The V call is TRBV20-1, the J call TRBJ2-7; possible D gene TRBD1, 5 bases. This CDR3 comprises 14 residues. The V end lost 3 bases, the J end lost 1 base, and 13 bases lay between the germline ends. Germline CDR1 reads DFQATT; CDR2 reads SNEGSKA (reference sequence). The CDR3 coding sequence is TGCAGTGCTAGTCAGGGATTGGCGTCCTACGAGCAGTACTTC. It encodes CSASQGLASYEQYF.

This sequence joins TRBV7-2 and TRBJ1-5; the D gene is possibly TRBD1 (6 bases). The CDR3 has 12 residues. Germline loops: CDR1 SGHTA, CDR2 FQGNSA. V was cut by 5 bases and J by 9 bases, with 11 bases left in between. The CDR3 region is CASSGGRGPQHF. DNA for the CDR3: TGTGCCAGCAGCGGGGGCCGCGGGCCCCAGCATTTT.

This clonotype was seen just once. The CDR3 nucleotides are TGTGCCTGCAACCCTATGGACAGGGGAATGAACAATGAGCAGTTCTTC. Translated: CACNPMDRGMNNEQFF. This rearrangement joins TRBV2 to TRBJ2-1, with 9 bases that match TRBD1. The junction had 16 bases not matched to a gene; V was cut back by 11 bases and J by 5 bases. CDR1 SNHLY and CDR2 FYNNEI come from the germline V gene. This CDR3 spans 16 amino acids.

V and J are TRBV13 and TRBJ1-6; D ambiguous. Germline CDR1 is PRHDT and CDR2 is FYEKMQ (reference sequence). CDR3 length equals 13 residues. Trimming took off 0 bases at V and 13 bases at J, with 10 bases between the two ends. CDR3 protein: CASSLGTAAPLHF. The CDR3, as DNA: TGTGCCAGCAGCTTAGGGACCGCAGCCCCCCTCCACTTT.

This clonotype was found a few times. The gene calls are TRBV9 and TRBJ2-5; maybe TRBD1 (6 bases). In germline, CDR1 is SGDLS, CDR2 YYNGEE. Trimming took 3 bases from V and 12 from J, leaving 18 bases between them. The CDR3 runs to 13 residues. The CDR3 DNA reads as TGTGCCAGCAGCGACGGACAGAGCCCTGAAAAGTACTTC. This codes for CASSDGQSPEKYF.

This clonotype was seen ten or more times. The CDR3 here is CASSSIAGGRDTQYF. The CDR3 bases are TGTGCCAGCAGCTCCATAGCGGGGGGGCGGGATACGCAGTATTTT. The V gene is TRBV7-2, the J gene TRBJ2-3; the match to TRBD2 covers 11 bases. Germline V gene lookup returns CDR1 SGHTA and CDR2 FQGNSA. The CDR3 length is 15 residues. The junction had 6 bases not matched to a gene; V was cut back by 4 bases and J by 6 bases.

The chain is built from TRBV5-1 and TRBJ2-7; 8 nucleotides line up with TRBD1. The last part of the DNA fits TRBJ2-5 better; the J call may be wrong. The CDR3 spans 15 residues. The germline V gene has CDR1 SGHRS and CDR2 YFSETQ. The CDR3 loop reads CASSPDRGTRETQYF. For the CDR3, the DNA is TGCGCCAGCAGCCCCGACAGGGGAACCCGAGAGACCCAGTACTTC.